This T cell receptor (beta chain) is from a study of vaccination and CD4 T cells after COVID-19 (dated by TCRdb to about 2022). Study-wide context: Every convalescent patient had a positive nasal swab PCR test for SARS-CoV-2, with mild disease in 9 or 10 patients and severe disease in one. The convalescent cohort comprised six males and four females, including two Hispanic individuals, seven Caucasians, two Asians and one multiracial person. Participants got two doses of the Pfizer-BioNTech BNT162b2 vaccine (n=8) or two doses of the Moderna mRNA-1273 vaccine (n=2). Post-COVID blood samples were collected from convalescent patients a median of approximately 93 days after diagnosis, with a range of about 35 to 170 days. Post-vaccine blood samples were collected a median of around 10 weeks after the second vaccine dose, ranging from roughly 12 to 250 days. Culture stimuli were overlapping spike peptide pools from SARS-CoV-2 and from the common cold coronaviruses HCoV-NL63, HCoV-OC43 and HCoV-229E. As controls, cultures received a CEFX viral epitope pool (the positive control), an HIV-1 Nef peptide pool (the negative control), or no peptide at all. The spike-specific CD4+ TCR repertoire was compared before and after mRNA vaccination in approximately ten COVID-19 convalescent patients and a handful of infection-naive healthy vaccine recipients. Paper-wide results and their limitations: Among the post-vaccine SARS-CoV-2-reactive clones in convalescent patients, a median approximately 90% showed up only after vaccination, which suggests vaccine-specific priming. The number of convalescent patients in the study was relatively small, and the study did not examine early timepoints following natural infection. The median count of SARS-CoV-2-reactive clonotypes went up from 21 after infection to more than 30 after vaccination, although the change was not significant. Of the vaccine-specific clones found in convalescent patients, nearly all (304 of 307) were mono-reactive for SARS-CoV-2 spike instead of being cross-reactive with common cold coronaviruses.

Library method: PCR. DNA from cultured CD4+ T cells underwent TCR sequencing with the Oncomine TCR Beta short-read assay at the Johns Hopkins FTIC core. The QIAamp micro DNA kit was used to extract genomic DNA from the cultured CD4+ T cells. Oncomine TCR Beta libraries from cultured CD4+ T cells were pooled with unique dual indexes and sequenced on an Illumina iSeq 100. Per the authors' processing: Non-productive sequences were removed, and CDR3s not starting with C, not ending with F or W, or shorter than 7 amino acids were discarded. The MANAFEST web application identified antigen-specific clonotypes by comparing peptide-stimulated wells against reference wells and other culture wells. To be called positive, a clone needed an FDR below 0.05, an odds ratio above 5, and a productive frequency above 0.1% in at least two of three replicate wells. Clonotypes that were significantly expanded in both SARS-CoV-2 spike wells and at least one common cold coronavirus spike condition were defined as cross-reactive. CDR3 homology was assessed with Levenshtein distances (stringdist) and unrooted phylogenetic trees (ape) in R version 3.6.1. The public reads were reanalyzed by TCRdb: fastp trimming at Q25, MiXCR alignment, in-frame beta chains only. Identical CDR3 proteins give one entry, which carries the most common genes and DNA. These V and J calls derive from TCRdb rather than the authors' analysis. The sample table lists 3,500 to 4,000 distinct CDR3 sequences, 15% to 20% of them with a count of one. Under 25% of the sample is in the top ten clones.

Concerning this clonotype: Its recognized antigen is unknown. The input lacks base qualities; no much larger clone sits a single base away.

According to the study, the label for this sample's treatment or condition signals: roughly 10-day PBMC culture with coronavirus spike peptide pools or control peptides (ViraFEST assay). To expand antigen-specific T cells with peptide pools and then pick out the expanded clonotypes through TCR sequencing, the study relied on the ViraFEST assay. The convalescent patients' positive SARS-CoV-2 PCR tests were from March to December 2020, which was before the Alpha, Beta and Delta variants emerged in the United States. PBMCs were cultured at a few million per well in IMDM supplemented with approximately 4.7% human AB serum and around 10 IU/ml IL-2, with 9.5 to 10 ug/ml peptide pools added. Half of the culture medium was replaced with fresh IL-2-containing medium on days 3 and 7. After about 11 days of culture, CD4+ T cells were isolated by negative selection using the EasySep CD4+ T cell isolation kit. Ficoll-Paque Plus gradient centrifugation was used to isolate PBMCs from whole blood, and the isolated PBMCs were then either used fresh or cryopreserved at -140C. Each culture condition was generally run in triplicate wells.

Including cysteine and phenylalanine, the CDR3 has 15 amino acids. The entry retains the CDR3 DNA only, 45 bases that are in frame from base 1. CDR1 and CDR2, per the germline V gene (reference sequence), are DFQATT and SNEGSKA. V was cut back by 6 bases and J by 2 bases, leaving a gap of 18 bases between them. The chain links TRBV20-1 with TRBJ2-3; the D match is possibly TRBD1 or TRBD2, with 5 bases aligned in each. The TCR was taken from a human donor who had recovered from COVID-19. The source material was CD4+ T cells from blood, cultured in vitro. This receptor has the CDR3 CSAQGPHGNTDTQYF. The DNA sequence is given as TGCAGTGCCCAGGGACCCCACGGTAACACAGATACGCAGTATTTT.